These T cell receptor beta chains were read from a single sample in a study of blood T cell repertoires in COVID-19. Clones were sequenced by immunoSEQ multiplex PCR, and TCRdb holds only the in-frame ones, with some missing. The table shows 150,000 or so clones, with over 70% occurring only once. The sample comprised PBMCs or T cells enriched from blood (not recorded which). The receptor set was obtained from a man aged 70 or older who had been exposed to COVID-19. The CDR3 runs from the conserved cysteine through the conserved F or W. The D gene is left open where the match is weak. Size tells how often a clone was seen (once, few, many) or the class of an expanded clone, and some rows leave it out.

clone_size: -; v_call: TRBV7-2; j_call: TRBJ1-5; d_call: -; cdr3_aa: CASSLEGSNQPQHF; cdr3_nt: TGTGCCAGCAGCTTAGAGGGGAGCAATCAGCCCCAGCATTTT
clone_size: -; v_call: TRBV7-6; j_call: TRBJ2-3; d_call: TRBD2; cdr3_aa: CASSSAAGDPISTDTQYF; cdr3_nt: TGTGCCAGCAGCTCCGCCGCGGGGGACCCAATTAGCACAGATACGCAGTATTTT
clone_size: once; v_call: TRBV27; j_call: TRBJ2-2; d_call: TRBD1; cdr3_aa: CASSTGVTGELFF; cdr3_nt: TGTGCCAGTTCGACAGGGGTGACCGGGGAGCTGTTTTTT
clone_size: -; v_call: TRBV6-1; j_call: TRBJ1-5; d_call: -; cdr3_aa: CASSEGGGASQPQHF; cdr3_nt: TGTGCCAGCAGTGAAGGGGGGGGCGCATCTCAGCCCCAGCATTTT
clone_size: -; v_call: TRBV27; j_call: TRBJ2-2; d_call: TRBD1; cdr3_aa: CASRTAGTELTGELFF; cdr3_nt: TGTGCCAGCAGGACGGCCGGGACAGAACTCACCGGGGAGCTGTTTTTT
clone_size: -; v_call: TRBV2; j_call: TRBJ2-7; d_call: TRBD1; cdr3_aa: CASSDRGRDEQYF; cdr3_nt: TGTGCCAGCAGCGACAGGGGGCGCGACGAGCAGTACTTC
clone_size: once; v_call: TRBV10-2; j_call: TRBJ2-1; d_call: TRBD2; cdr3_aa: CASSPSGRTVGEQFF; cdr3_nt: TGCGCCAGCAGCCCGAGCGGGAGAACCGTCGGAGAGCAGTTCTTC
clone_size: -; v_call: TRBV9; j_call: TRBJ1-2; d_call: TRBD1; cdr3_aa: CASSLGTGGSGYTF; cdr3_nt: TGTGCCAGCAGCTTAGGGACAGGGGGGTCCGGCTACACCTTC
clone_size: -; v_call: TRBV18; j_call: TRBJ2-2; d_call: TRBD1; cdr3_aa: CASSPQGATGELFF; cdr3_nt: TGTGCCAGCTCACCACAGGGGGCAACCGGGGAGCTGTTTTTT
clone_size: -; v_call: TRBV28; j_call: TRBJ1-2; d_call: -; cdr3_aa: CASSLTGDGYTF; cdr3_nt: TGTGCCAGCAGTTTGACGGGGGACGGCTACACCTTC
clone_size: -; v_call: TRBV7-6; j_call: TRBJ2-7; d_call: TRBD2; cdr3_aa: CASSLARTSGRAGEQYF; cdr3_nt: TGTGCCAGCAGCTTAGCTCGGACTAGCGGGAGGGCCGGTGAGCAGTACTTC
clone_size: -; v_call: TRBV3-1/TRBV3-2; j_call: TRBJ2-3; d_call: -; cdr3_aa: CASSHLSTDTQYF; cdr3_nt: TGTGCCAGCAGCCACCTGAGCACAGATACGCAGTATTTT
clone_size: -; v_call: TRBV19; j_call: TRBJ2-2; d_call: TRBD2; cdr3_aa: CASKRGVNTGELFF; cdr3_nt: TGTGCCAGTAAGCGGGGGGTTAACACCGGGGAGCTGTTTTTT
clone_size: -; v_call: TRBV18; j_call: TRBJ2-3; d_call: -; cdr3_aa: CASSSLMSPSTDTQYF; cdr3_nt: TGTGCCAGCTCATCGTTAATGAGCCCAAGCACAGATACGCAGTATTTT
clone_size: once; v_call: TRBV24-1; j_call: TRBJ2-1; d_call: -; cdr3_aa: CATSDGTEDEQFF; cdr3_nt: TGTGCCACCAGTGATGGAACCGAGGATGAGCAGTTCTTC
clone_size: -; v_call: TRBV5-6; j_call: TRBJ1-2; d_call: -; cdr3_aa: CASSLIGGYTF; cdr3_nt: TGTGCCAGCAGCCTGATCGGGGGCTACACCTTC
clone_size: -; v_call: TRBV6-2/TRBV6-3; j_call: TRBJ2-7; d_call: TRBD1; cdr3_aa: CASSYPQGVSYEQYF; cdr3_nt: TGTGCCAGCAGTTACCCTCAGGGGGTGTCCTACGAGCAGTACTTC
clone_size: -; v_call: TRBV7-8; j_call: TRBJ2-1; d_call: TRBD1; cdr3_aa: CASSARDRASYNEQFF; cdr3_nt: TGTGCCAGCAGCGCGAGGGACAGGGCTTCCTACAATGAGCAGTTCTTC
clone_size: -; v_call: TRBV7-8; j_call: TRBJ2-3; d_call: TRBD2; cdr3_aa: CASRKLAGVTDTQYF; cdr3_nt: TGTGCCAGCAGAAAACTAGCGGGGGTCACAGATACGCAGTATTTT
clone_size: few; v_call: TRBV27; j_call: TRBJ1-2; d_call: -; cdr3_aa: CASHDDPQYVRYTF; cdr3_nt: TGTGCCAGCCACGACGACCCCCAGTATGTGCGGTACACCTTC
clone_size: -; v_call: TRBV28; j_call: TRBJ2-1; d_call: -; cdr3_aa: CASTGVEEQFF; cdr3_nt: TGTGCCAGCACCGGGGTCGAAGAGCAGTTCTTC
clone_size: -; v_call: TRBV13; j_call: TRBJ2-3; d_call: -; cdr3_aa: CASSLRGGGHQRYRTDTQYF; cdr3_nt: TGTGCCAGCAGCCTACGGGGCGGGGGACACCAGAGATATAGGACAGATACGCAGTATTTT
clone_size: -; v_call: TRBV28; j_call: TRBJ1-5; d_call: -; cdr3_aa: CASIRGGNQPQHF; cdr3_nt: TGTGCCAGCATTCGGGGGGGTAATCAGCCCCAGCATTTT
clone_size: -; v_call: TRBV11-3; j_call: TRBJ2-1; d_call: TRBD2; cdr3_aa: CASSLGLASGGEEQFF; cdr3_nt: TGTGCCAGCAGCTTAGGGTTGGCCTCGGGGGGGGAGGAGCAGTTCTTC
clone_size: -; v_call: TRBV24-1; j_call: TRBJ2-1; d_call: TRBD2; cdr3_aa: CATGSGTSVSSSYNEQFF; cdr3_nt: TGTGCCACCGGTTCGGGGACTAGCGTCTCGAGCTCCTACAATGAGCAGTTCTTC
clone_size: -; v_call: TRBV4-3; j_call: TRBJ1-2; d_call: TRBD1; cdr3_aa: CASSQEREIQGAVYGYTF; cdr3_nt: TGCGCCAGCAGCCAAGAAAGAGAAATCCAGGGGGCGGTGTACGGCTACACCTTC